The sequence of this TCR beta chain was determined in a study of brain metastases from non-small cell lung cancer. Generated by immunoSEQ multiplex PCR, the TCRdb table keeps only in-frame clones and is missing some. The table has approximately 2,500 clones, 80% seen once. The CDR3 sequence is 13 residues long. The V gene lost 7 bases and the J gene lost 1 base, with 7 bases spanning the gap. Looked up from germline, CDR1 is WNHNN and CDR2 is SYGVQD (reference sequence). The specimen sequenced was tumor-adjacent normal tissue. This chain uses TRBV10-1 with TRBJ2-2; D may be TRBD1 (6 bases). The clonotype comes from a donor at least 40 years old with non-small cell lung cancer. The CDR3 DNA sequence: TGCGCCAGCATGACAGGGAACACCGGGGAGCTGTTTTTT. Translated, it gives CASMTGNTGELFF.